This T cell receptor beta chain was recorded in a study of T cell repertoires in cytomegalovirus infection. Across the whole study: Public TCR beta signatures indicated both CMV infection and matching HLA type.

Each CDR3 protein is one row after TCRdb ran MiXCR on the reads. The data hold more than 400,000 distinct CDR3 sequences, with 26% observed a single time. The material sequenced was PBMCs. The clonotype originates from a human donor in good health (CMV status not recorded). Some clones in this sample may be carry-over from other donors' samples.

The CDR3 spells CASSRRLAWGQYF. The CDR3 coding sequence is TGTGCCAGCAGCCGAAGACTAGCTTGGGGCCAGTACTTC. The chain links TRBV12-3 or TRBV12-4 to TRBJ2-7; TRBD2 matches 7 bases. CDR3 length: 13 amino acids. V lost 6 bases, J lost 10 bases, and 12 bases stayed unmatched.